A selection of T cell receptor beta chains follows, all from one sample in a study of shared clonotypes between healthy human individuals. The assay was immunoSEQ multiplex PCR, and TCRdb's table has in-frame clones only and misses some. Of about 680,000 clones listed, about 90% are singletons. Sequencing was performed on naive CD8+ T cells sorted from blood. The receptors here all came from a man aged 25-40 years in good health. Each CDR3 is given with its conserved first and last residue. The D gene is left open where the match is weak. Some rows mark clone size as missing; the rest say once, few, many or name a class of expanded clone.

d_gene | abundance | j_gene | v_gene | len | CDR3aa | CDR3nt
- | - | TRBJ1-1 | TRBV27 | 14 | CASSLGRSNTEAFF | TGTGCCAGCAGTTTAGGACGGTCCAACACTGAAGCTTTCTTT
TRBD2 | - | TRBJ2-5 | TRBV11-2 | 17 | CASKRYHSSGDQETQYF | TGTGCCAGTAAGCGCTATCACTCTAGCGGGGACCAAGAGACCCAGTACTTC
- | few | TRBJ2-5 | TRBV4-1 | 13 | CASSQVGQETQYF | TGCGCCAGCAGCCAAGTAGGGCAAGAGACCCAGTACTTC
- | - | TRBJ2-5 | TRBV4-1 | 14 | CASSQVAGGETQYF | TGCGCCAGCAGCCAAGTAGCTGGAGGTGAGACCCAGTACTTC
TRBD1 | - | TRBJ2-2 | TRBV7-6 | 15 | CASSHQGANTGELFF | TGTGCCAGCAGTCACCAGGGGGCGAACACCGGGGAGCTGTTTTTT
TRBD1 | - | TRBJ2-7 | TRBV7-6 | 14 | CASSQDRETYEQYF | TGTGCCAGCAGCCAGGACAGGGAAACCTACGAGCAGTACTTC
- | - | TRBJ2-3 | TRBV4-1 | 16 | CASSQDSAYNADTQYF | TGCGCCAGCAGCCAAGATTCGGCCTACAACGCAGATACGCAGTATTTT
- | once | TRBJ1-1 | TRBV5-8 | 15 | CASSLSTFGDTEAFF | TGTGCCAGCAGCTTATCGACGTTTGGAGACACTGAAGCTTTCTTT
TRBD1 | - | TRBJ1-2 | TRBV4-1 | 17 | CASSQNPGQGIVYGYTF | TGCGCCAGCAGCCAAAACCCCGGACAGGGGATCGTCTATGGCTACACCTTC
- | - | TRBJ2-2 | TRBV6-6 | 14 | CASSYKLDTGELFF | TGTGCCAGCAGTTACAAACTGGACACCGGGGAGCTGTTTTTT
- | - | TRBJ2-3 | TRBV9 | 15 | CASSVGGASTDTQYF | TGTGCCAGCAGCGTAGGCGGAGCTAGCACAGATACGCAGTATTTT
- | - | TRBJ2-7 | TRBV7-9 | 15 | CASSPGPLTQREQYF | TGTGCCAGCAGCCCGGGTCCGTTGACTCAGCGCGAGCAGTACTTC
- | - | TRBJ1-1 | TRBV27 | 14 | CASSLSPGSTEAFF | TGTGCCAGCAGTTTATCCCCGGGGAGCACTGAAGCTTTCTTT
- | - | TRBJ1-2 | TRBV23-1 | 13 | CASSPPGLYGYTF | TGCGCCAGCAGTCCGCCGGGACTCTATGGCTACACCTTC
TRBD2 | - | TRBJ2-2 | TRBV19 | 16 | CASSPASGVNTGELFF | TGTGCCAGTAGTCCAGCTAGCGGAGTGAACACCGGGGAGCTGTTTTTT
TRBD2 | - | TRBJ2-3 | TRBV7-9 | 16 | CASSLLAESSTDTQYF | TGTGCCAGCAGCTTACTAGCGGAGTCTAGCACAGATACGCAGTATTTT
TRBD2 | - | TRBJ2-3 | TRBV30 | 14 | CAWSSGAGGDTQYF | TGTGCCTGGAGTTCGGGTGCGGGAGGAGATACGCAGTATTTT
TRBD2 | once | TRBJ2-5 | TRBV5-1 | 17 | CASSLAVAGGKQETQYF | TGCGCCAGCAGCTTGGCGGTAGCGGGAGGTAAACAAGAGACCCAGTACTTC
TRBD2 | few | TRBJ2-7 | TRBV18 | 15 | CASSPPAGESYEQYF | TGTGCCAGCTCACCACCAGCGGGAGAGAGCTACGAGCAGTACTTC
TRBD1 | once | TRBJ2-5 | TRBV5-1 | 14 | CASSFGTEDETQYF | TGCGCCAGCAGCTTTGGGACAGAGGACGAGACCCAGTACTTC
- | - | TRBJ2-1 | TRBV7-8 | 15 | CASSLVLVYGDEQFF | TGTGCCAGCAGCTTAGTGCTAGTTTATGGCGATGAGCAGTTCTTC
- | - | TRBJ2-1 | TRBV29-1 | 20 | CSVVIVWPAERQNSYNEQFF | TGCAGCGTTGTTATCGTCTGGCCAGCAGAGAGACAAAACTCCTACAATGAGCAGTTCTTC
TRBD1 | - | TRBJ2-7 | TRBV9 | 13 | CASSSGGADEQYF | TGTGCCAGCAGCTCAGGGGGCGCGGATGAGCAGTACTTC
- | - | TRBJ2-7 | TRBV7-9 | 17 | CASSLAMGRSADYEQYF | TGTGCCAGCAGCTTAGCGATGGGGAGAAGCGCTGACTACGAGCAGTACTTC
- | - | TRBJ2-3 | TRBV10-1 | 15 | CASSGVRPGTDTQYF | TGCGCCAGCAGTGGAGTTCGCCCAGGCACAGATACGCAGTATTTT
- | - | TRBJ2-5 | TRBV9 | 14 | CASSVARGGETQYF | TGTGCCAGCAGCGTAGCCAGGGGGGGCGAGACCCAGTACTTC
- | - | TRBJ1-4 | TRBV7-9 | 15 | CASSLVGEGEEKLFF | TGTGCCAGCAGCTTAGTTGGGGAGGGAGAAGAAAAACTGTTTTTT
- | once | TRBJ2-7 | TRBV27 | 12 | CASSLSGSEQYF | TGTGCCAGCAGTTTATCAGGGTCCGAGCAGTACTTC
TRBD2 | once | TRBJ2-1 | TRBV27 | 20 | CASSLGPPSELAGGPDEQFF | TGTGCCAGCAGTTTAGGTCCCCCGTCGGAGCTAGCGGGAGGGCCAGATGAGCAGTTCTTC
- | - | TRBJ2-1 | TRBV5-1 | 13 | CASSAPGRNEQFF | TGCGCCAGCAGCGCCCCAGGGAGGAATGAGCAGTTCTTC
TRBD1 | - | TRBJ2-7 | TRBV29-1 | 16 | CSVVGTRDRGAYEQYF | TGCAGCGTTGTGGGAACCCGGGACAGGGGGGCCTACGAGCAGTACTTC
- | - | TRBJ2-1 | TRBV29-1 | 14 | CSVVGADSYNEQFF | TGCAGCGTTGTGGGAGCGGATTCCTACAATGAGCAGTTCTTC
TRBD2 | - | TRBJ2-2 | TRBV9 | 16 | CASSPRGGENTGELFF | TGTGCCAGCAGCCCCCGGGGGGGGGAAAACACCGGGGAGCTGTTTTTT
- | - | TRBJ2-1 | TRBV27 | 16 | CASNDWRSPEYNEQFF | TGTGCCAGCAATGATTGGAGGAGCCCTGAATACAATGAGCAGTTCTTC
- | - | TRBJ2-5 | TRBV27 | 14 | CASGLLGEQETQYF | TGTGCCAGCGGCCTCCTAGGGGAGCAAGAGACCCAGTACTTC
- | - | TRBJ1-1 | TRBV14 | 13 | CASSQGVWTEAFF | TGTGCCAGCAGCCAAGGTGTTTGGACTGAAGCTTTCTTT
TRBD1 | - | TRBJ1-1 | TRBV27 | 14 | CASSLTGLNTEAFF | TGTGCCAGCAGCCTGACAGGGCTGAACACTGAAGCTTTCTTT
TRBD1 | - | TRBJ1-5 | TRBV27 | 16 | CASSLSGRGRGQPQHF | TGTGCCAGCAGTTTAAGTGGCAGGGGGCGCGGTCAGCCCCAGCATTTT
TRBD2 | - | TRBJ2-7 | TRBV19 | 14 | CASSPTASGNEQYF | TGTGCCAGTAGCCCGACGGCTAGCGGAAACGAGCAGTACTTC
TRBD1 | - | TRBJ2-7 | TRBV5-4 | 13 | CASSPGQLYEQYF | TGTGCCAGCAGCCCGGGACAGCTCTACGAGCAGTACTTC
- | few | TRBJ1-1 | TRBV9 | 13 | CASSVEVNTEAFF | TGTGCCAGCAGCGTAGAAGTGAACACTGAAGCTTTCTTT
TRBD1 | - | TRBJ2-7 | TRBV27 | 13 | CASRWGQAYEQYF | TGTGCCAGCAGATGGGGACAGGCCTACGAGCAGTACTTC
- | - | TRBJ2-3 | TRBV11-2 | 14 | CASSFTGSLDTQYF | TGTGCCAGCAGCTTCACCGGGAGTCTGGATACGCAGTATTTT
- | - | TRBJ2-7 | TRBV9 | 14 | CASSIQDTPYEQYF | TGTGCCAGCAGCATTCAGGACACGCCCTACGAGCAGTACTTC
- | - | TRBJ2-7 | TRBV29-1 | 13 | CSVGSDGPYEQYF | TGCAGCGTTGGGTCAGACGGCCCCTACGAGCAGTACTTC
TRBD2 | once | TRBJ2-2 | TRBV6-4 | 15 | CASSEAGGHTGELFF | TGTGCCAGCAGTGAAGCGGGAGGGCACACCGGGGAGCTGTTTTTT
- | - | TRBJ1-2 | TRBV11-2 | 14 | CASSLGGGYYGYTF | TGTGCCAGCAGCTTAGGTGGGGGTTACTATGGCTACACCTTC
TRBD1 | - | TRBJ1-2 | TRBV2 | 14 | CASSEGTGGDGYTF | TGTGCCAGCAGTGAGGGGACAGGGGGCGACGGCTACACCTTC
- | - | TRBJ2-7 | TRBV7-9 | 13 | CASSLLGGHEQYF | TGTGCCAGCAGCCTCCTAGGGGGACACGAGCAGTACTTC
- | - | TRBJ2-3 | TRBV7-9 | 14 | CASSLAESTDTQYF | TGTGCCAGCAGCTTAGCGGAGAGCACAGATACGCAGTATTTT
- | once | TRBJ2-2 | TRBV4-1 | 19 | CASSQVEASGALNTGELFF | TGCGCCAGCAGCCAAGTGGAGGCTAGTGGGGCCCTGAACACCGGGGAGCTGTTTTTT
- | - | TRBJ1-1 | TRBV2 | 11 | CASSTVTEAFF | TGTGCCAGCAGTACGGTAACTGAAGCTTTCTTT
- | - | TRBJ2-3 | TRBV9 | 13 | CASSVGGEDTQYF | TGTGCCAGCAGCGTAGGGGGGGAAGATACGCAGTATTTT
- | - | TRBJ2-3 | TRBV5-6 | 15 | CASSSLADLTDTQYF | TGTGCCAGCAGCAGCTTAGCGGACCTCACAGATACGCAGTATTTT
TRBD2 | once | TRBJ2-3 | TRBV7-9 | 15 | CASSLSGRGADTQYF | TGTGCCAGCAGCTTGAGCGGGAGAGGGGCAGATACGCAGTATTTT
- | once | TRBJ2-2 | TRBV7-8 | 19 | CASSLEGRARGWGTGELFF | TGTGCCAGCAGCTTGGAGGGACGGGCTAGAGGTTGGGGGACCGGGGAGCTGTTTTTT
- | few | TRBJ1-5 | TRBV9 | 13 | CASSVGQNQPQHF | TGTGCCAGCAGCGTTGGGCAGAATCAGCCCCAGCATTTT
- | - | TRBJ1-5 | TRBV5-1 | 15 | CASGWRRAPDQPQHF | TGCGCCAGCGGGTGGCGGAGGGCACCCGATCAGCCCCAGCATTTT
- | - | TRBJ1-2 | TRBV27 | 15 | CASSPSKQGDYGYTF | TGTGCCAGCAGTCCCTCCAAACAGGGTGACTATGGCTACACCTTC